This T cell receptor (beta chain) was sequenced during a study of CD8+CD57+ T cells in acquired aplastic anemia. Study-level results: Comparison of patients with controls identified 25 to 30 shared CD8+ CDR3 sequences.

Trimming removed 0 bases from V and 2 bases from J, with 8 bases in between. The CDR3 sequence is 14 residues long. Germline lookup yields CDR1 GTSNPN and CDR2 SVGIG (reference sequence). This clonotype has a handful of counts. The antigen is undetermined. The template used for profiling TCR beta VDJ and CDR3 was genomic DNA. TCRdb recomputed calls from the reads with MiXCR, one row per CDR3 protein. Of fewer than 250,000 distinct CDR3 sequences listed, around 45% are singletons. Patients who underwent sequencing had shown CD8+CD57+ cell expansion by flow cytometry. Sequenced input: sorted CD4+, CD8+, or CD8+CD57+ T cells (not recorded which) from PBMCs. The sequence was obtained from a human donor with aplastic anemia. V gene TRBV30 combines with J gene TRBJ1-3, with D maybe TRBD1 (5 bases). CDR3 sequence: CAWSVLRAGNTIYF. The CDR3 DNA reads TGTGCCTGGAGTGTACTCAGGGCTGGAAACACCATATATTTT.